The 9 T cell receptor beta chains reported below all come from one sample, sequenced in a study of identifying expanded T cells in peripheral blood. Clones were sequenced by immunoSEQ multiplex PCR, and TCRdb holds only the in-frame ones, with some missing. The sample holds around 60,000 clones; under 85% are singletons and the top ten take about 15%. Sequences were obtained from blood. These receptor sequences come from a person aged 18-70 years in good health.

V gene TRBV5-6 combines with J gene TRBJ2-1; 8 bases fit TRBD1. The CDR3 extends over 14 amino acids. Unmatched junction bases numbered 8, after V lost 3 bases and J lost 9 bases. Per germline, CDR1 SGHDT and CDR2 YYEEEE. The CDR3 DNA follows: TGTGCCAGCAGCTGGGTCACAGGGGGTGGTGAGCAGTTCTTC. It yields the protein CASSWVTGGGEQFF. Variable domain in full (rest from reference TRBV5-6 and TRBJ2-1): DAGVTQSPTHLIKTRGQQVTLRCSPKSGHDTVSWYQQALGQGPQFIFQYYEEEERQRGNFPDRFSGHQFPNYSSELNVNALLLGDSALYLCASSWVTGGGEQFFGPGTRLTVL.

The chain has TRBV27 and TRBJ2-7, with 7 bases matching TRBD1. Germline assignment: CDR1 MNHEY and CDR2 SMNVEV (reference sequence). This CDR3 contains 16 residues. Trimming removed 10 bases from V and 6 bases from J; junction bases left unmatched: 21. The CDR3 protein is CATETIHPTTGIEQYV. In DNA, the CDR3 is TGTGCCACCGAAACCATTCACCCCACGACAGGGATCGAGCAGTACGTC.

V is TRBV30 and J is TRBJ2-1; D gene uncertain. V lost 2 bases to trimming and J lost 10 bases, with 9 bases between them. This CDR3 contains 11 residues. CDR1 GTSNPN and CDR2 SVGIG come from the germline V gene (reference sequence). The CDR3 nucleotides are TGTGCCTGGAGTATACCTGGGGAGCAGTTCTTC. Protein sequence: CAWSIPGEQFF.

This chain links TRBV5-1 with TRBJ2-5; tentative D call: TRBD1 (6 bases). CDR3 size: 16 residues. CDR1 is SGHRS, CDR2 YFSETQ, per germline. V was pared by 0 bases and J by 5 bases, with 17 bases between. CDR3 amino acids: CASSLGDTGRMETQYF. The CDR3 DNA sequence: TGCGCCAGCAGCTTGGGGGACACAGGAAGAATGGAGACCCAGTACTTC.

This chain joins TRBV7-8 and TRBJ2-7, with TRBD1 matching over 8 bases. CDR1 is SGHVS, CDR2 FQNEAQ, per germline. This CDR3 spans 13 amino acids. V shed 10 bases and J 4 bases; nucleotides not matched to a gene: 9. The CDR3 loop is CATLPGGEYEQYF. CDR3 nucleotide sequence: TGTGCCACTTTACCAGGGGGCGAATACGAGCAGTACTTC.

In DNA form, the CDR3 reads TGTGCCAGCAGTGGGACTACAGGGGTCGAGCAGTACGTC. Amino acid sequence: CASSGTTGVEQYV. J is TRBJ2-7 and V is TRBV6-1; D might be TRBD1 (7 bases). Germline values: CDR1 MNHNS, CDR2 SASEGT. The CDR3 is made up of 13 amino acids. The V and J ends lost 4 bases and 6 bases respectively, with 13 bases between them.

The rearrangement joins TRBV2 to TRBJ2-5; a possible D gene is TRBD1 (6 bases). This CDR3 contains 12 residues. Germline CDR1 is SNHLY and CDR2 is FYNNEI. V lost 10 bases and J 2 bases, leaving 11 bases between the germline ends. In DNA, the CDR3 is TGTGCCAAAGGGACACCTCAAGAGACCCAGTACTTC. It translates to CAKGTPQETQYF.

The CDR3 DNA reads TGTGCCAGCAGCTCGAGGACAGGGGGCACGGGAGATACGCAGTATTTT. Its protein product is CASSSRTGGTGDTQYF. The chain has TRBV5-6 and TRBJ2-3, with 11 bases fitting TRBD1. Trimming removed 3 bases from V and 5 bases from J; junction bases left unmatched: 8. CDR1 and CDR2 from the germline V gene are SGHDT and YYEEEE. CDR3 length equals 16 residues.

In its sample, this clone was seen once. V gene TRBV21-1 combines with J gene TRBJ2-1. TRBV21-1 is tagged as a pseudogene. The CDR3 loop spans 18 amino acids. CDR3 sequence (DNA): TGTGCCAGCAGCAATAAGGGAGACAGTGACAACTCCTACAATGAGCAGTTCTTC. It yields the protein CASSNKGDSDNSYNEQFF.